This entry lists 10 T cell receptor beta chains sequenced from one sample in a study of beta chain features in type 1 diabetes. Since all of the isolated RNA was reverse transcribed, expressed TCRB transcripts were what got sequenced. Profiled with immunoSEQ multiplex PCR; TCRdb holds only in-frame clones, not every one. This table holds just over 150,000 clones, 11% found once. The sample consisted of central memory CD4+ T cells from blood. The receptors come from a man younger than 35 in good health.

This rearrangement joins TRBV18 to TRBJ2-7; D assignment may be TRBD1 or TRBD2 (5 bases each). CDR3 length: 14 residues. Germline CDR1 KGHSH, CDR2 LQKENI. Trimming took 2 bases from V and 6 from J, leaving 14 bases between them. CDR3 residues: CASSPSKTGREQYF. The CDR3, as DNA: TGTGCCAGCTCACCATCAAAGACGGGGCGCGAGCAGTACTTC.

The chain is built from TRBV28 and TRBJ1-1; 9 bases map to TRBD1. Germline-derived CDR1 and CDR2 are MDHEN and SYDVKM. The junction had 4 bases not matched to a gene; V was cut back by 4 bases and J by 1 base. This CDR3 spans 15 amino acids. In DNA form, the CDR3 reads TGTGCCAGCAGTTCCGGGACAGGGCAGAACACTGAAGCTTTCTTT. This codes for CASSSGTGQNTEAFF.

This rearrangement joins TRBV28 to TRBJ2-7; TRBD1 agrees at 9 bases. Germline CDR1 MDHEN, CDR2 SYDVKM. The CDR3 consists of 14 residues. V dropped 6 bases and J dropped 3; count of bases not matched to a gene: 6. CDR3 sequence: CASRKGTGFYEQYF. The DNA for the CDR3 is TGTGCCAGCAGGAAAGGGACAGGGTTCTACGAGCAGTACTTC. Full variable domain (missing parts from reference TRBV28 and TRBJ2-7): DVKVTQSSRYLVKRTGEKVFLECVQDMDHENMFWYRQDPGLGLRLIYFSYDVKMKEKGDIPEGYSVSREKKERFSLILESASTNQTSMYLCASRKGTGFYEQYFGPGTRLTVT.

The chain uses TRBV10-3 and TRBJ2-7; 7 nucleotides line up with TRBD1. Germline lookup yields CDR1 ENHRY and CDR2 SYGVKD. V lost 0 bases to trimming and J lost 6 bases; unmatched junction nucleotides: 8. The CDR3 length is 15 residues. In nucleotides, the CDR3 is TGTGCCATCAGTGAGTCTAGAAGAGCAGGGGGCGAGCAGTACTTC. Protein sequence: CAISESRRAGGEQYF.

The chain has TRBV29-1 and TRBJ1-5; weak D call: TRBD1 (5 bases). This CDR3 comprises 13 residues. V lost 6 bases and J 1 base, leaving 10 bases between the germline ends. The germline V gene encodes CDR1 SQVTM and CDR2 ANQGSEA. The CDR3 loop is CSVGWGSNQPQHF. Here the CDR3 DNA reads TGCAGCGTCGGGTGGGGGAGCAATCAGCCCCAGCATTTT.

The V gene is TRBV7-3, the J gene TRBJ1-3; D is unresolved. This CDR3 region has 15 residues. From germline, CDR1 is SGHTA and CDR2 FQGTGA. Between the trimmed V and J ends, which lost 2 bases and 0 bases, there was a span of 8 bases. CDR3 in amino acids: CASSLVLLSGNTIYF. The CDR3 DNA reads TGTGCCAGCAGCTTAGTTCTGCTCTCTGGAAACACCATATATTTT.

The rearrangement uses TRBV28 and TRBJ2-1, with 10 bases fitting TRBD1. V shed 3 bases and J 6 bases; nucleotides not matched to a gene: 2. This CDR3 is 14 amino acids long. CDR1 and CDR2 from the germline V gene are MDHEN and SYDVKM. The CDR3 protein is CASSFGDRGNEQFF. The CDR3 region has the DNA TGTGCCAGCAGTTTTGGGGACAGGGGCAATGAGCAGTTCTTC.

The sample holds a few counts of this clone. This rearrangement joins TRBV7-2 to TRBJ2-2; D is perhaps TRBD1 (5 bases). Trimming removed 3 bases from V and 4 bases from J, with 15 bases in between. CDR3 length equals 16 residues. CDR1 and CDR2 from the germline V gene are SGHTA and FQGNSA. CDR3 residues: CASSFHKGVRTGELFF. CDR3 bases: TGTGCCAGCAGCTTCCACAAAGGGGTACGCACCGGGGAGCTGTTTTTT.

CDR3 in amino acids: CASSLGPANTEAFF. CDR3 sequence (DNA): TGCGCCAGCAGCTTGGGTCCAGCTAACACTGAAGCTTTCTTT. This rearrangement joins TRBV5-1 to TRBJ1-1; no clear D gene. This CDR3 has 14 amino acids. V lost 0 bases and J lost 2, with 8 bases in between. CDR1 is SGHRS and CDR2 is YFSETQ in the germline V gene.

With respect to this clone: Other DNA sequences of this sample code for an identical CDR3. The chain joins TRBV29-1 to TRBJ2-3; a weak D match, TRBD2 (6 bases). V was clipped by 4 bases and J by 4 bases, with 24 bases between them. Germline V gives CDR1 SQVTM, CDR2 ANQGSEA. There are 17 residues in the CDR3. Here the CDR3 DNA reads TGCAGCGTTGGGGGTTCCGGGACGGACTATTCCTCAGATACGCAGTATTTT. This gives the protein CSVGGSGTDYSSDTQYF.